One and the same sample provided the 32 T cell receptor beta chains below, sequenced in a study of identical twins. TCRdb re-called the 5' RACE reads through MiXCR, storing one row per CDR3 protein. Of roughly 350,000 distinct CDR3 sequences listed, roughly 10% were seen once; the top ten hold about 8.1%. Sample: naive T cells sorted from blood. Receptors originate from a woman aged 45-65 years in good health.

In its sample, this clonotype was seen a few times. The chain employs TRBV5-4 and TRBJ1-1, with 9 bases matching TRBD1. The V gene end was trimmed by 1 base and the J gene end by 6 bases; junction bases not matched to a gene: 7. The CDR3 extends over 15 amino acids. Germline V gene data show CDR1 as SGHNT and CDR2 as YYREEE (reference sequence). The CDR3 DNA follows: TGTGCCAGCAGCTTGATGGGACAGGGTTACGCTGAAGCTTTCTTT. Amino acids: CASSLMGQGYAEAFF.

Regarding this clonotype: A read error may explain this, as a much larger clone is one base away. This chain links TRBV29-1 with TRBJ1-2; the match to TRBD1 covers 10 bases. The CDR3 covers 14 residues. Germline CDR1 SQVTM, CDR2 ANQGSEA. The CDR3 loop reads CTVSWTGGNYGYTF. CDR3 DNA: TGCACCGTTTCCTGGACAGGGGGAAACTATGGCTACACCTTC.

This clonotype has at least ten counts. The CDR3 coding sequence is TGTGCCAGCAGTTTATGGAGGGGACAAGGAATGAACACTGAAGCTTTCTTT. It encodes CASSLWRGQGMNTEAFF. The V gene is TRBV12-3 or TRBV12-4, the J gene TRBJ1-1; TRBD1 is a possible D gene (6 bases). There are 17 residues in the CDR3. Trimming stripped 2 bases from V and 0 bases from J, with 16 bases between.

This clonotype was seen only a few times. CDR3 residues: CASSFWTTFISTNTEAFF. The CDR3 nucleotides are TGTGCCAGCAGCTTTTGGACAACGTTTATATCAACGAACACTGAAGCTTTCTTT. The V gene is TRBV7-8, the J gene TRBJ1-1; TRBD1 might be the D (5 bases). Between the trimmed V and J ends, which lost 3 bases and 1 base, there was a span of 21 bases. Per germline, CDR1 SGHVS and CDR2 FQNEAQ. CDR3 size: 18 residues.

At least ten counts were recorded for this clonotype. The chain carries TRBV15 and TRBJ2-1; possibly TRBD2 for D (5 bases). Germline lookup yields CDR1 LNHNV and CDR2 YYDKDF (reference sequence). V was clipped by 2 bases and J by 9 bases, with 17 bases between them. The CDR3 is 15 residues long. This CDR3 reads CATSRSRETLGEQFF. For the CDR3, the DNA is TGTGCCACCAGCAGATCGAGGGAGACACTGGGTGAGCAGTTCTTC.

This clonotype was seen a handful of times. This sequence joins TRBV15 and TRBJ1-5; 10 bases agree with TRBD1. Unmatched junction bases numbered 7, after V lost 0 bases and J lost 2 bases. The germline V gene has CDR1 LNHNV and CDR2 YYDKDF (reference sequence). CDR3 length equals 18 residues. The CDR3 sequence: CATSRDLVGTGGNQPQHF. CDR3 nucleotide sequence: TGTGCCACCAGCAGAGATCTAGTAGGGACAGGGGGCAATCAGCCCCAGCATTTT.

This clonotype appeared a few times. V is TRBV6-1 and J is TRBJ1-2; the D gene is possibly TRBD1 (5 bases). Between the trimmed V and J ends, which lost 0 bases and 5 bases, there was a span of 10 bases. The germline V gene has CDR1 MNHNS and CDR2 SASEGT. The CDR3 has 14 residues. CDR3 residues: CASSEAGGGYGYTF. The CDR3 bases are TGTGCCAGCAGTGAAGCGGGGGGGGGATATGGCTACACCTTC.

This clonotype was counted a few times. The J gene is TRBJ1-2, the V gene TRBV29-1, with D hard to call. V was pared by 5 bases and J by 2 bases, with 15 bases between. Germline CDR1 SQVTM, CDR2 ANQGSEA. The CDR3 contains 14 residues. The chain's CDR3 is CSVLMGKENYGYTF. CDR3 DNA: TGCAGCGTTCTCATGGGGAAGGAAAACTATGGCTACACCTTC.

This clonotype was seen more than once but under ten times. The chain is built from TRBV12-3 or TRBV12-4 and TRBJ2-2, with D unresolved. The CDR3 loop spans 14 amino acids. V lost 3 bases to trimming and J lost 4 bases, with 9 bases between them. CDR3 loop: CASSLAPVTGELFF. CDR3 nucleotide sequence: TGTGCCAGCAGTTTGGCACCGGTCACCGGGGAGCTGTTTTTT.

This clonotype turned up a few times. The gene calls are TRBV12-3 or TRBV12-4 and TRBJ2-3, with TRBD2 identical over 8 bases. This CDR3 region has 16 residues. V lost 6 bases and J lost 0; bases outside the gene matches: 8. CDR3 protein: CASSLYRGGSTDTQYF. In DNA, the CDR3 is TGTGCCAGCAGCCTCTACCGGGGGGGGAGCACAGATACGCAGTATTTT.

This clonotype was detected ten times or more. This chain joins TRBV4-2 and TRBJ2-2, with 10 bases matching TRBD2. V lost 4 bases to trimming and J lost 1 base; unmatched junction nucleotides: 3. The CDR3 loop spans 16 amino acids. CDR1 LGHNA and CDR2 YNFKEQ come from the germline V gene. The CDR3 bases are TGTGCCAGCAGCCCGATAGCGGGAGGGAACACCGGGGAGCTGTTTTTT. Its protein is CASSPIAGGNTGELFF.

This clonotype was detected only a few times. The chain links TRBV13 to TRBJ2-1; 13 nucleotides align to TRBD2. Germline CDR1 PRHDT, CDR2 FYEKMQ (reference sequence). The V and J ends lost 5 bases and 9 bases, in that order; junction bases with no gene match: 4. The CDR3 contains 14 residues. The CDR3 sequence is CASSRTSGSSEQFF. The CDR3 region has the DNA TGTGCCAGCAGCCGGACTAGCGGGAGCAGTGAGCAGTTCTTC.

This clonotype has more than one count but fewer than ten. The chain recombines TRBV30 with TRBJ1-6; D is uncertain. Germline V gene data show CDR1 as GTSNPN and CDR2 as SVGIG (reference sequence). The CDR3 loop spans 13 amino acids. Trimming cost V 4 bases and J 10 bases, with 14 bases left between them. CDR3 amino acids: CAWTPYLGSPLHF. CDR3 nucleotide sequence: TGTGCCTGGACCCCCTATTTGGGATCACCCCTCCACTTT.

The chain carries TRBV12-3 or TRBV12-4 and TRBJ2-1; 12 bases fit TRBD2. This CDR3 region has 16 residues. V lost 6 bases and J lost 7; bases outside the gene matches: 10. In nucleotides, the CDR3 is TGTGCCAGCAGCTCGGGGTGGCTAGCGGGGGGGAATGAGCAGTTCTTC. Its protein is CASSSGWLAGGNEQFF.

This clonotype came up a few times. The chain joins TRBV12-3 or TRBV12-4 to TRBJ2-2; D not certain. V was pared by 6 bases and J by 7 bases, with 21 bases between. This CDR3 spans 16 amino acids. The DNA for the CDR3 is TGTGCCAGCAGCCCAAGGTACCCACATGGCGGCGGGGAGCTGTTTTTT. Translation: CASSPRYPHGGGELFF.

This clonotype was observed at least ten times. CDR3 sequence (DNA): TGCGCCAGCACTCTGTTGGGGGGGCTAAATCCGAACACCGGGGAGCTGTTTTTT. Its protein product is CASTLLGGLNPNTGELFF. The chain joins TRBV5-1 to TRBJ2-2; perhaps TRBD2 as D (7 bases). Deletions cut 6 bases from V and 0 bases from J, with 21 bases between. The CDR3 totals 18 residues. Germline CDR1 and CDR2: SGHRS and YFSETQ.

The genes are TRBV10-3 and TRBJ1-2, with TRBD1 matching over 10 bases. The ends lost 3 bases at V and 2 bases at J; junction bases unmatched: 9. Germline V gene lookup returns CDR1 ENHRY and CDR2 SYGVKD. The CDR3 covers 17 residues. This chain's CDR3 is CAISDSFKGQGNYGYTF. CDR3 nucleotides: TGTGCCATCAGTGACTCTTTTAAGGGACAGGGGAACTATGGCTACACCTTC.

This clonotype was observed a handful of times. The V gene is TRBV20-1, the J gene TRBJ2-3, with 7 bases that match TRBD1. This CDR3 comprises 14 residues. V shed 4 bases and J 4 bases; nucleotides not matched to a gene: 8. Germline V gives CDR1 DFQATT, CDR2 SNEGSKA (reference sequence). CDR3 nucleotide sequence: TGCAGTGCTACGACAGGGCTAAATCCAGATACGCAGTATTTT. Translated: CSATTGLNPDTQYF.

This clonotype turned up a few times. The chain uses TRBV29-1 and TRBJ1-1, with D unresolved. V was cut by 6 bases and J by 0 bases, with 8 bases left in between. The CDR3 has 12 amino acids. CDR1 SQVTM and CDR2 ANQGSEA come from the germline V gene. CDR3 in DNA: TGCAGCGTGCCGGGAATGAACACTGAAGCTTTCTTT. Translation: CSVPGMNTEAFF.

This chain connects TRBV7-6 to TRBJ2-1; D may correspond to TRBD1 or TRBD2 (6 bases each). The germline V gene has CDR1 SGHVS and CDR2 FNYEAQ. CDR3 length: 16 amino acids. V was trimmed by 5 bases and J by 0 bases, leaving 14 bases between them. DNA for the CDR3: TGTGCCAGCAGCCGATTAGCGGACAGCTCCTACAATGAGCAGTTCTTC. It codes for CASSRLADSSYNEQFF.

In this sample, this clonotype turned up a few times. The chain has TRBV4-1 and TRBJ2-1; 10 nucleotides match TRBD2. This CDR3 is built from 16 residues. CDR1 is MGHRA, CDR2 YSYEKL, per germline. Trimming took 0 bases from V and 7 from J; bases not matched to a gene: 6. The CDR3 loop reads CASSQDSLAGVNEQFF. In DNA, the CDR3 is TGCGCCAGCAGCCAAGATAGCCTAGCGGGAGTAAATGAGCAGTTCTTC.

The rearrangement uses TRBV14 and TRBJ2-1; TRBD1 aligns across 7 bases. CDR1 and CDR2 (germline): SGHDN, FVKESK. The CDR3 totals 16 residues. V lost 1 base to trimming and J lost 2 bases; unmatched junction nucleotides: 5. The CDR3 loop reads CASSQVFQGAYNEQFF. Here the CDR3 DNA reads TGTGCCAGCAGCCAAGTGTTCCAGGGGGCCTACAATGAGCAGTTCTTC. The full variable domain, its missing parts supplied by reference TRBV14 and TRBJ2-1, is EAGVTQFPSHSVIEKGQTVTLRCDPISGHDNLYWYRRVMGKEIKFLLHFVKESKQDESGMPNNRFLAERTGGTYSTLKVQPAELEDSGVYFCASSQVFQGAYNEQFFGPGTRLTVL.

The chain couples TRBV7-6 to TRBJ2-5; possible D gene TRBD2, 5 bases. The ends were cut back, 5 bases at V and 2 bases at J, with 18 bases in the middle. The germline V gene encodes CDR1 SGHVS and CDR2 FNYEAQ. The CDR3 sequence is 16 residues long. CDR3 nucleotide sequence: TGTGCCAGCAGCGCCGGACTCCCGGACTTTCAAGAGACCCAGTACTTC. Encoded protein: CASSAGLPDFQETQYF.

Ten or more counts support this clonotype. This chain uses TRBV27 with TRBJ2-2; the D is unclear. Germline V gene sequence: CDR1 MNHEY, CDR2 SMNVEV (reference sequence). The CDR3 totals 14 residues. Trimming cost V 8 bases and J 1 base, with 11 bases left between them. CDR3 coding DNA: TGTGCCAGCGGCAGGATCCTGAACACCGGGGAGCTGTTTTTT. Its translation: CASGRILNTGELFF.

In its sample, this clonotype was seen a few times. V usage is TRBV20-1 and J usage is TRBJ2-5; D gene unclear. The CDR3 contains 15 residues. Trimming left V 1 base short and J 1 base short, with 13 bases between. Germline lookup yields CDR1 DFQATT and CDR2 SNEGSKA (reference sequence). CDR3 amino acids: CSARGIIAGQETQYF. Written as DNA, the CDR3 is TGCAGTGCTAGAGGAATTATAGCAGGCCAAGAGACCCAGTACTTC.

The V call is TRBV20-1, the J call TRBJ1-5, with a tentative D call TRBD1 (6 bases). The CDR3 is 12 amino acids. V was cut by 2 bases and J by 6 bases, with 8 bases left in between. Germline V gives CDR1 DFQATT, CDR2 SNEGSKA (reference sequence). The CDR3, as DNA: TGCAGTGCTAGACAGGGGTCTCAGCCCCAGCATTTT. Translation: CSARQGSQPQHF.

This clonotype showed up many times. This chain links TRBV29-1 with TRBJ1-1, with 7 bases fitting TRBD1. The CDR3 consists of 13 residues. The germline gives CDR1 SQVTM, CDR2 ANQGSEA. V lost 8 bases to trimming and J lost 1 base; unmatched junction nucleotides: 7. This chain's CDR3 is CSFEGAENTEAFF. For the CDR3, the DNA is TGCAGCTTCGAGGGGGCGGAGAACACTGAAGCTTTCTTT.

This chain joins TRBV20-1 and TRBJ2-7; 8 bases map to TRBD2. This CDR3 comprises 13 residues. Germline V gene lookup returns CDR1 DFQATT and CDR2 SNEGSKA (reference sequence). Trimming removed 6 bases from V and 2 bases from J; junction bases left unmatched: 6. CDR3 amino acids: CSATPGGPYEQYF. The CDR3, as DNA: TGCAGTGCCACGCCGGGAGGGCCCTACGAGCAGTACTTC.

This clonotype occurred a few times. This rearrangement joins TRBV12-5 to TRBJ2-1, with a weak D call TRBD2 (6 bases). Per the germline V gene, CDR1 is LGHNT and CDR2 is FRNRAP. The V end lost 1 base, the J end lost 1 base, and 8 bases lay between the germline ends. This CDR3 is 15 amino acids long. CDR3: CASGLGTISYNEQFF. The CDR3 DNA reads TGTGCTAGTGGTTTGGGGACTATTTCCTACAATGAGCAGTTCTTC. Supplemented by reference TRBV12-5 and TRBJ2-1, the full variable domain reads DARVTQTPRHKVTEMGQEVTMRCQPILGHNTVFWYRQTMMQGLELLAYFRNRAPLDDSGMPKDRFSAEMPDATLATLKIQPSEPRDSAVYFCASGLGTISYNEQFFGPGTRLTVL.

This clonotype was recorded many times. V usage is TRBV3-1 and J usage is TRBJ1-1; D ambiguous. V lost 4 bases and J 1 base, leaving 10 bases between the germline ends. CDR1 and CDR2 (germline): LGHDT, YNNKEL (reference sequence). The CDR3 spans 14 residues. For the CDR3, the DNA is TGTGCCAGCAGCCCCAATCGGAGGAACACTGAAGCTTTCTTT. Amino acid sequence: CASSPNRRNTEAFF.

In its sample, this clonotype was seen many times. The rearrangement uses TRBV5-5 and TRBJ1-1; no reliable D call. The CDR3 loop spans 14 amino acids. V was shortened by 0 bases and J by 1 base, with 7 bases between the two germline ends. Germline assignment: CDR1 SGHKS and CDR2 YYEKEE (reference sequence). CDR3 in amino acids: CASSLVSGNTEAFF. The DNA for the CDR3 is TGTGCCAGCAGCTTGGTATCTGGGAACACTGAAGCTTTCTTT.

The CDR3 loop reads CASSEADSLRGYTF. Here the CDR3 DNA reads TGTGCCAGCAGTGAAGCGGACAGTCTTCGTGGCTACACCTTC. The chain has TRBV6-1 and TRBJ1-2; possible D gene TRBD1, 6 bases. CDR3 size: 14 residues. V was shortened by 0 bases and J by 7 bases, with 12 bases between the two germline ends. The germline gives CDR1 MNHNS, CDR2 SASEGT.